Shown below are 5 T cell receptor beta chains from a single sample sequenced in a study of radiation and T cells in renal cell carcinoma. Method: immunoSEQ multiplex PCR; TCRdb's copy keeps in-frame clones and lacks some. The sample lists around 99,000 clones; around 83% were seen once. Noted time point: blood 4 weeks post-SBRT, at nephrectomy. Treatment described: 15 Gy SBRT to primary tumor, nephrectomy 4 weeks later. This material consisted of blood, taken from a patient whose treatment included radiotherapy and nephrectomy. These receptors were obtained from a man aged 55 to 70 with renal cell carcinoma.

This clone has a handful of counts. The rearrangement uses TRBV5-6 and TRBJ2-5; D perhaps matches TRBD1 (5 bases). V was shortened by 3 bases and J by 1 base, with 7 bases between the two germline ends. Germline assignment: CDR1 SGHDT and CDR2 YYEEEE. The CDR3 is 13 amino acids. The CDR3 loop is CASSSGFQETQYF. CDR3 sequence (DNA): TGTGCCAGCAGCTCAGGGTTCCAAGAGACCCAGTACTTC.

The chain carries TRBV7-9 and TRBJ1-2, with 8 positions matching TRBD1. Trimming cost V 9 bases and J 4 bases; bases outside gene matches: 4. This CDR3 has 12 residues. CDR1 and CDR2 from the germline V gene are SEHNR and FQNEAQ (reference sequence). CDR3 protein: CASHTGGYGYTF. The CDR3 DNA reads TGTGCCAGTCACACAGGGGGCTATGGCTACACCTTC.

The chain carries TRBV4-1 and TRBJ2-2, with 7 bases that match TRBD2. This CDR3 has 14 residues. J gave up 4 bases and V 4 bases, and 3 bases lay outside the gene matches. Germline CDR1 is MGHRA and CDR2 is YSYEKL. CDR3 nucleotide sequence: TGCGCCAGCAGCCGACTAGCCCTCACCGGGGAGCTGTTTTTT. Translation: CASSRLALTGELFF.

In its sample, this clone was seen once. The chain joins TRBV4-3 to TRBJ2-7; a possible D gene is TRBD2 (5 bases). Germline lookup yields CDR1 LGHNA and CDR2 YSLEER. V lost 1 base to trimming and J lost 4 bases, with 8 bases between them. The CDR3 has 13 residues. This CDR3 is CASSQVRGYEQYF. CDR3 nucleotides: TGCGCCAGCAGCCAAGTCCGGGGTTACGAGCAGTACTTC.

The chain has TRBV21-1 and TRBJ1-2. TRBV21-1 is assigned pseudogene status. CDR3 length: 13 residues. The CDR3 here is CASSHRGRRGYTF. CDR3 nucleotide sequence: TGTGCCAGCAGCCACCGGGGCAGACGAGGCTACACCTTC.